This TCR beta chain was recorded in a study of T cells in localized non-small cell lung cancer. Profiling relied on immunoSEQ multiplex PCR, and the TCRdb table lists in-frame clones only, not all of them. The data hold 1,300 to 1,500 clones, with 20% to 25% observed a single time. The TCR was taken from a male donor at least 60 years old with stage II squamous cell lung carcinoma. The material sequenced was normal lung tissue next to the tumor, taken before any cancer treatment.

The CDR3 sequence: CASSFQAYNSPLHF. The CDR3 DNA reads as TGTGCCAGCAGTTTCCAGGCGTATAATTCACCCCTCCACTTT. J is TRBJ1-6 and V is TRBV6-8; D is unclear. CDR1 is MNHGY, CDR2 SAAAGT, per germline. The CDR3 totals 14 residues. Between the trimmed V and J ends, which lost 4 bases and 4 bases, there was a span of 8 bases.